The 5 T cell receptor beta chains presented below share a single source sample, sequenced in a study of cytomegalovirus exposure and HLA in healthy donors. Libraries were prepared by immunoSEQ multiplex PCR; TCRdb keeps only in-frame clonotypes and omits some of them. The table records 60,000 to 85,000 clones, roughly 95% of them present only once. The sequenced sample consisted of PBMCs. The receptor source for this set is a woman between 18 and 29 years old in good health and CMV-seropositive.

This clone occurred once. One junction end does not reproduce the germline sequence, and a read error may be involved. The V and J genes are TRBV11-1 and TRBJ2-4, with TRBD2 matching 7 bases. This CDR3 is built from 11 residues. CDR1 is SGHAT and CDR2 is FQDESV in the germline V gene (reference sequence). CDR3 nucleotides: TGTGCCAGCAGCTTAGGTGGGAGGGTGGAATTC. Translating gives CASSLGGRVEF.

V and J are TRBV19 and TRBJ2-1; D possibly corresponds to TRBD2 (6 bases). This CDR3 contains 15 residues. V lost 5 bases, J lost 3 bases, and 14 bases lay in between. Germline-derived CDR1 and CDR2 are LNHDA and SQIVND (reference sequence). The CDR3 region is CASSLGGRGYNEQFF. The CDR3 DNA reads as TGTGCCAGTAGTCTGGGGGGAAGAGGCTACAATGAGCAGTTCTTC.

This chain uses TRBV13 with TRBJ2-3; 10 nucleotides match TRBD2. CDR3 size: 16 residues. Unmatched junction bases numbered 8, after V lost 5 bases and J lost 3 bases. CDR1 and CDR2 from the germline V gene are PRHDT and FYEKMQ (reference sequence). The CDR3 DNA sequence: TGTGCCAGCAGCACCCTACTAGCGGGATTAACAGATACGCAGTATTTT. It yields the protein CASSTLLAGLTDTQYF.

This rearrangement joins TRBV5-1 to TRBJ2-2; 7 bases are a match to TRBD2. The trim removed 3 bases at V and 4 bases at J, leaving 9 bases unmatched. CDR1 is SGHRS, CDR2 YFSETQ, per germline. This CDR3 spans 16 amino acids. CDR3 DNA: TGCGCCAGCAGCTCCGGACTAGGCCTATCCACCGGGGAGCTGTTTTTT. Amino acid sequence: CASSSGLGLSTGELFF.

The chain couples TRBV6-1 to TRBJ1-5, with unresolved D. This CDR3 contains 14 residues. Germline lookup yields CDR1 MNHNS and CDR2 SASEGT. V shed 3 bases and J shed 5 bases, with 11 bases lying between them. In DNA, the CDR3 is TGTGCCAGCAGTGAGAGGATAATATATCAGCCCCAGCATTTT. It specifies CASSERIIYQPQHF.